The clone carrying this TCR beta chain was seen only a few times. V shed 4 bases and J shed 1 base, with 10 bases lying between them. This CDR3 is built from 13 residues. The germline CDR1 and CDR2 sequences are SQVTM and ANQGSEA. The sample comes from a study of cytomegalovirus exposure and HLA in healthy donors. PCR used 60 Vbeta primers and 13 Jbeta primers. TCRdb's copy holds only in-frame clones and misses some; the assay was immunoSEQ multiplex PCR. The data contain 150,000 to 200,000 clones, 75% to 85% of them singletons. The rearrangement links TRBV29-1 to TRBJ1-2; D is perhaps TRBD1 (6 bases). The origin of this receptor is a woman aged 18-29 years in good health and CMV-seronegative. Sequencing was performed on PBMCs. The CDR3: CSVGQQGNYGYTF. The DNA for the CDR3 is TGCAGCGTTGGCCAACAGGGTAACTATGGCTACACCTTC.